This T cell receptor (beta chain) was sequenced in a study of T cell repertoires in cytomegalovirus infection. Across the study: Public TCR beta signatures were indicative of both CMV infection and a matching HLA type.

CDR3 length equals 15 residues. Germline V gives CDR1 SEHNR, CDR2 FQNEAQ (reference sequence). Trimming left V 5 bases short and J 6 bases short, with 18 bases between. This clonotype was detected many times. What it binds is unknown. MiXCR was run by TCRdb on the reads, yielding one entry per CDR3 protein. The top ten hold around 9.5% of the sample, which has about 260,000 distinct CDR3 sequences, roughly an eighth seen once. Points from the study as a whole: Ex vivo, HLA-C-restricted CMV-specific TCR beta clonotypes prevailed over the rest of the response. Cumulative frequency of public TCR beta families picked out carriers of CMV plus the relevant HLA.

The source of this sequence is a human donor in good health (CMV status not recorded). Some clones in this sample may be carry-over from other donors' samples. The sample was PBMCs. This chain joins TRBV7-9 and TRBJ2-3; perhaps TRBD1 as D (6 bases). The CDR3 here is CASSPGDIEVDTQYF. The CDR3 DNA sequence: TGTGCCAGCAGCCCCGGGGACATCGAAGTGGATACGCAGTATTTT. Variable domain in full (rest from reference TRBV7-9 and TRBJ2-3): DTGVSQNPRHKITKRGQNVTFRCDPISEHNRLYWYRQTLGQGPEFLTYFQNEAQLEKSRLLSDRFSAERPKGSFSTLEIQRTEQGDSAMYLCASSPGDIEVDTQYFGPGTRLTVL.